A single sample is the source of the 3 T cell receptor beta chains below, sequenced in a study of regulatory T cells in long-lasting Graves disease. Arm-PCR with iRepertoire HTBI primers amplified the CDR3 regions for these TCR beta libraries. A single record per CDR3 protein comes from TCRdb applying MiXCR to the multiplex PCR reads. Of hundreds of thousands of distinct CDR3 sequences in the sample, under 20% are singletons; the top ten hold 18%. Sample time point: newly diagnosed GD, antithyroid drugs for less than 3 months. The TCR library was prepared using RNA isolated from PBMCs. These data are also associated with another study on T cells in Graves' hyperthyroidism and ophthalmopathy.

The specimen was peripheral blood mononuclear cells (PBMCs), collected at new diagnosis, from a patient treated with antithyroid drugs. These receptor sequences come from a woman in her thirties with Graves disease.

Many counts were recorded for this clonotype. The J gene is TRBJ1-4, the V gene TRBV27; D may be TRBD1 (5 bases). The germline V gene has CDR1 MNHEY and CDR2 SMNVEV (reference sequence). The CDR3 is made up of 17 amino acids. Trimming left V 6 bases short and J 0 bases short, with 17 bases between. CDR3: CASRPMRGGATNEKLFF. Written as DNA, the CDR3 is TGTGCCAGCAGACCCATGAGGGGTGGTGCAACTAATGAAAAACTGTTTTTT.

This clonotype was observed once. V and J are TRBV14 and TRBJ1-2, with D maybe TRBD1 (5 bases). Trimming pared 2 bases from V and 4 bases from J, leaving 11 bases between. CDR3 size: 14 residues. The germline CDR1 and CDR2 sequences are SGHDN and FVKESK. DNA of the CDR3: TGTGCCAGCAGCCAATGGGGGTTTGGCTATGGCTACACCTTC. It encodes CASSQWGFGYGYTF.

This clonotype was counted between two and nine times. The chain has TRBV11-2 and TRBJ2-1; no firm D call. Germline V gene data show CDR1 as SGHAT and CDR2 as FQNNGV. This CDR3 comprises 12 residues. The V end lost 2 bases, the J end lost 8 bases, and 7 bases lay between the germline ends. CDR3 nucleotide sequence: TGTGCCAGCAGCTTAATCGGCGATGAGCAGTTCTTC. Its protein product is CASSLIGDEQFF.